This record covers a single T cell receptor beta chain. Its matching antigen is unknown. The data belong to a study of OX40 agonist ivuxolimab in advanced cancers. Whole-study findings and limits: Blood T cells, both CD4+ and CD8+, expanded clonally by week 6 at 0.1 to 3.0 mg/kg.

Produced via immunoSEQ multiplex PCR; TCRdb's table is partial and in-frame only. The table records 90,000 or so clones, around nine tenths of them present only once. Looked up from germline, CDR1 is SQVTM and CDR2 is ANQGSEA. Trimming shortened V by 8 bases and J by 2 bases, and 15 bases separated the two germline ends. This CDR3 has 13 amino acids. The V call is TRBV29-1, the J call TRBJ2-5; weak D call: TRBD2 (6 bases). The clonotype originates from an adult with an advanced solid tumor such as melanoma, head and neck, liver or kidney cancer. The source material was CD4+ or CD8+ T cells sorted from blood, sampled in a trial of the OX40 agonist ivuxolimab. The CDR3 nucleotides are TGCAGCTCCGGGACTCCCTTACAAGAGACCCAGTACTTC. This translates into CSSGTPLQETQYF.